This T cell receptor (beta chain) was sequenced during a study of beta chain features in type 1 diabetes. Study findings and constraints: Lower insertion and higher deletion counts appeared at VDJ junctions in type 1 diabetes patients.

The entirety of the isolated RNA underwent reverse transcription, so expressed TCRB transcripts were sequenced. Libraries were prepared by immunoSEQ multiplex PCR; TCRdb keeps only in-frame clonotypes and omits some of them. The sample carries about 350,000 clones, about 20% recorded once. V was clipped by 3 bases and J by 9 bases, with 12 bases between them. The CDR3 is 13 residues long. CDR1 and CDR2 (germline): MNHEY, SMNVEV (reference sequence). With regard to this clone: Its antigen is currently unknown.

Sequencing was performed on naive CD4+ T cells from blood. The chain joins TRBV27 to TRBJ1-5; unclear D gene. The TCR comes from a woman aged 18-30 years in good health. In DNA form, the CDR3 reads TGTGCCAGCAGTTTTGGCCCAGCAGGGCCCCAGCATTTT. Protein: CASSFGPAGPQHF.